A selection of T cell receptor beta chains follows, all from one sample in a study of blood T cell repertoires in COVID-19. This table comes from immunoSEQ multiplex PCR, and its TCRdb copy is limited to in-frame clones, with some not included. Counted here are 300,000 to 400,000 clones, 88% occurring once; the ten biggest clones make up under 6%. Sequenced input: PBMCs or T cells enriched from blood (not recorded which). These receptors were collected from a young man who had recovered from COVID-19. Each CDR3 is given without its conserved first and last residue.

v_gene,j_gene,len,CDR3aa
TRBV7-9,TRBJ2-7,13,ASSSSGTGTYEQY
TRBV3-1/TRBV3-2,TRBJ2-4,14,ASSQVAGTAKNIQY
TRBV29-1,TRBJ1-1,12,SEQGAYVDTEAF
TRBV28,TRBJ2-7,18,ASSLYSGLGTSGGRYEQY
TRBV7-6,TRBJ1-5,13,ASSLGGDLNQPQH
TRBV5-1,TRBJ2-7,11,ASSFAGAYEQY
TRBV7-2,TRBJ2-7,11,ASSFGTGVEQY
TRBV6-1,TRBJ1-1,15,ASSATRGTGRRTEAF
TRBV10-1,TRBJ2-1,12,ASSGYYSSNEQF
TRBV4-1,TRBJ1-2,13,ASSQEEGGLYGYT
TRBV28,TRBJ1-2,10,ASRYQGGGYT
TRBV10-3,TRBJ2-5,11,AIRVGREETQY
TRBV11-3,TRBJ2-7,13,ASSPRTGGGGEQY
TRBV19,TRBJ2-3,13,ASSISGGEVDTQY
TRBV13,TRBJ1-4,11,ASSLSPGEKLF
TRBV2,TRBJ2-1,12,ASSKGLAYNEQF
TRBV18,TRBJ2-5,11,ASSPAGQETQY
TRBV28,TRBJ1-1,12,ASSLGTLNTEAF
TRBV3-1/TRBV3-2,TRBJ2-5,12,ASSAQGARETQY
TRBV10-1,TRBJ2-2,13,ASSDTSGGAGELF
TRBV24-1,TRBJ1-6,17,ATSDFGTGRTMGDSPLH
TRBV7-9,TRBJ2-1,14,ASSFVAGGQNDEQF
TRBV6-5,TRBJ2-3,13,ASSYAGWGTDTQY
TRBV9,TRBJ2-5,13,ASSAPRGGQETQY
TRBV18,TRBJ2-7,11,ASSPGTGSIQY
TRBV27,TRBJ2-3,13,ASSLWTGSTDTQY
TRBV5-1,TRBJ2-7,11,ASSLRGDYEQY
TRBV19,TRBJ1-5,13,ASRLDREGNQPQH
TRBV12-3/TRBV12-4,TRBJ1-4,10,ASSFVREKLF
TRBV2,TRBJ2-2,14,AIPTSGGANTGELF
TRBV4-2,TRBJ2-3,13,ASSQDRGGADTQY
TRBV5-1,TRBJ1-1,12,ASSAGRPNTEAF
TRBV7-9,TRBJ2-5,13,ASSSRGAGPETQY
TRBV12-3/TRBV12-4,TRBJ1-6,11,ASSPDRASPLH
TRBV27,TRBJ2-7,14,ASSLSAGQGFYEQY
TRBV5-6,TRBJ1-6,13,ASSQGTAYNSPLH
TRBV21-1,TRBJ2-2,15,ASSKEIGTGEAGELF
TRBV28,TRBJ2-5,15,ASSLTLSGAPQETQY
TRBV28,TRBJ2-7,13,ASSFFTGTSYEQY
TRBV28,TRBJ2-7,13,ASSVLGQAHYEQY
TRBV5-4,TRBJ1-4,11,ASSGETGEKLF
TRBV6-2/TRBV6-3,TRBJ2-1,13,ASSYVRGGRVEQF
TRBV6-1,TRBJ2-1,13,ASSERASGGNEQF
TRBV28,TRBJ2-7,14,ASSNLGTGRFGVRY
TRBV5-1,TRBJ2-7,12,ASSPPDGGYEQY
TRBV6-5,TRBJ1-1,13,ASSYGSGMNTEAF
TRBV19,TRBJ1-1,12,ASSGTGANTEAF
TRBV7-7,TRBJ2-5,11,ASSWGIQETQY
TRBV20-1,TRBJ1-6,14,SASLVLSSYNSPLH
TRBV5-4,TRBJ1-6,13,ASSSLAGYGSPLH
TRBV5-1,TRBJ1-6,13,ASSTQGGDNSPLH
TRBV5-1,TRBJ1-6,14,ASSPGGETYNSPLH
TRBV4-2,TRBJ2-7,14,ASSQIGTADAYEQY
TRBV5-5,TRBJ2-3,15,ASSSDPTVPITDTQY
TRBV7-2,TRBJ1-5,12,ASSPQGSNQPQH